This TCR beta chain was sequenced during a study of blood T cell repertoires in COVID-19. Libraries were prepared by immunoSEQ multiplex PCR; TCRdb keeps only in-frame clonotypes and omits some of them. Counted here are hundreds of thousands of clones, around 88% occurring once; the ten biggest clones make up just under 7%. This CDR3 spans 13 amino acids. Germline CDR1 SGHTA, CDR2 FQGNSA. V shed 4 bases and J shed 5 bases, with 11 bases lying between them. This TCR came from a woman under 40 who had recovered from COVID-19. The sequenced sample was peripheral blood. The chain couples TRBV7-2 to TRBJ1-1, with D hard to call. The chain's CDR3 is CASSSSRGTEAFF. Here the CDR3 DNA reads TGTGCCAGCAGCTCGAGTAGAGGGACTGAAGCTTTCTTT.